This T cell receptor beta chain was identified in a study of shared clonotypes between healthy human individuals (TCRdb year 2020). About the investigation overall: The cohort comprised a couple of women and three men aged 18 to 49 years. To estimate repertoire size and how much clonotype sharing occurs between individuals, the study deeply sequenced the blood TCR repertoires of several healthy adults. Leukapheresis yielded between about 0.8 and 9.5 billion PBMCs per donor. Different laboratories and diverse techniques were used to prepare libraries and sequence TCR repertoires, to increase sequencing depth and limit assay-specific biases.

Using the deep immunoSEQ assay, TCR CDR3 regions were amplified from genomic DNA by multiplex PCR. For each cell subset, the extracted genomic DNA was distributed evenly across all wells of several immunoSEQ 96-well plates, and each plate served as one replicate. For unsorted PBMC, each replicate PCR was loaded with roughly 0.3 ug genomic DNA, equivalent to tens of thousands of T cell genomes. Genomic DNA from unsorted PBMC was sequenced over ten immunoSEQ deep assay plates. Purified libraries were measured with a Qubit 3.0 fluorometer, size-checked on a Bioanalyzer 2100, and measured again with the KAPA Library Quantification kit. Every immunoSEQ 96-well plate was sequenced on a dedicated single-read 150-cycle Illumina NextSeq 550 flow cell. In the authors' own workflow: Because the immunoSEQ output held only junctional sequences and lacked quality scores, the filtering could not match the filtering applied to full-length reads. Sequences were annotated with PyIR, a Python wrapper for IgBLAST v1.9, and V/J genes and CDR3 were assigned using IMGT germline references. Reads were removed for weak V/J assignments (E-value above 1e-6), missing CDR3, stop codons, out-of-frame junctions, or ambiguous translated residues. V3J clonotypes were defined as sequences sharing an identical inferred V gene, J gene, and CDR3 amino acid sequence. To compute the percentage overlap between repertoires, the number of shared unique clonotypes was divided by the size of the smaller repertoire. Richness of each repertoire was evaluated using RTK rarefaction, the Chao1 estimator, and Recon v2.1 estimates of unobserved clonotypes. The immuneACCESS repertoire file appears here via TCRdb, limited to in-frame rearrangements. These files lack a portion of the clones; in checked studies, under half of the deficit traces to unresolved V genes, and the cause of the others is not known. D and trimming come from the DNA, and the V and J calls and clone size come from that table. The sample table records roughly 500,000 clones; about 76% of these occur just once. The top ten constitute about 13% of the sample.

The donors were healthy, HIV-negative adults with no recently reported acute infections or vaccinations. Every donor was a Caucasian adult residing in Nashville, Tennessee, USA. In the unsorted samples, approximately 82 million PBMCs were counted, and genomic DNA was extracted using the QIAamp DNA Blood Mini kit. Blood was collected by leukapheresis, and PBMCs were isolated by Ficoll-Histopaque density gradient centrifugation and then cryopreserved in liquid nitrogen vapor phase. The CDR3 runs 15 residues from the cysteine to the phenylalanine. Only CDR3 DNA is held: 45 bases, read in frame from base 1. CDR1 is given as LGHNT and CDR2 as FRNRAP, both from the germline V gene. The V end gives up 9 bases and the J end 0 bases, leaving 4 bases in the junction not matched to a gene. A single count supports this clone. Its antigen is unknown. No quality values exist for individual bases; no much larger clone is one base distant.

Study-wide findings and limitations: The small number of donors limited the genetic and exposure-history diversity represented. Sampling was restricted to blood, and TCR repertoires in tissue are likely to differ from TCR repertoires in blood. Based on pairwise subsampling, the degree of clonotype sharing among donors was expected to be affected by sequencing depth.

This TCR came from a woman between 40 and 50 years old in good health. Some clones in this sample may be carry-over from other donors' samples. This chain joins TRBV12-5 to TRBJ1-4, and TRBD1 aligns with 10 junction nucleotides. Sequencing was done on a sample of PBMCs. The sequenced DNA is TGTGCTAGAGGACAGGGGGGTGCAACTAATGAAAAACTGTTTTTT. Translated, this is CARGQGGATNEKLFF.